This T cell receptor beta chain comes out of a study of shared clonotypes between healthy human individuals. TCRdb's copy holds only in-frame clones and misses some; the assay was immunoSEQ multiplex PCR. The sample includes under 1,100,000 clones, approximately 76% of them seen just once. The V and J ends lost 5 bases and 5 bases, in that order; junction bases with no gene match: 10. The germline CDR1 and CDR2 sequences are SGHRS and YFSETQ. The CDR3 contains 16 residues. This clone was seen only a few times. The chain is built from TRBV5-1 and TRBJ2-2; 9 bases are a match to TRBD1. The sequence derives from a man aged 18-30 years in good health. The sample comprised memory CD4+ T cells sorted from blood. Subset given: CD45RA-negative fraction. CDR3 coding DNA: TGCGCCAGCAGTGCGACAGGGACAGGGAGGACCGGGGAGCTGTTTTTT. Translating it yields CASSATGTGRTGELFF. The full variable domain, in which reference TRBV5-1 and TRBJ2-2 provide the parts outside the CDR3, is KAGVTQTPRYLIKTRGQQVTLSCSPISGHRSVSWYQQTPGQGLQFLFEYFSETQRNKGNFPGRFSGRQFSNSRSEMNVSTLELGDSALYLCASSATGTGRTGELFFGEGSRLTVL.